Below are 22 T cell receptor beta chains sequenced from a single sample in a study of siplizumab effects on memory and regulatory T cells. Sequenced by immunoSEQ multiplex PCR; TCRdb stores in-frame clones only, minus some. The sample has some 96,000 clones, 94% seen once. The sample was non-Treg CD4+ T cells sorted from blood. The receptors come from a human donor in good health.

The rearrangement links TRBV18 to TRBJ2-7; TRBD2 might be the D (6 bases). V lost 2 bases and J 7 bases, leaving 21 bases between the germline ends. The CDR3 is made up of 16 amino acids. Germline CDR1 reads KGHSH; CDR2 reads LQKENI. The CDR3 spells CASSPSVSVDRGEQYF. The CDR3, as DNA: TGTGCCAGCTCACCATCCGTATCAGTGGACCGGGGGGAGCAGTACTTC.

V is TRBV29-1 and J is TRBJ1-3; weak D call: TRBD1 (5 bases). Trimming shortened V by 6 bases and J by 4 bases, and 19 bases separated the two germline ends. CDR3 length: 15 amino acids. CDR1 is SQVTM, CDR2 ANQGSEA, per germline. In DNA, the CDR3 is TGCAGCGTCCTTAAATCAGAGAAGGGGGGAAACACCATATATTTT. Residues: CSVLKSEKGGNTIYF.

The chain carries TRBV6-1 and TRBJ1-4; the D is unclear. Trimming cost V 4 bases and J 4 bases, with 7 bases left between them. In germline, CDR1 is MNHNS, CDR2 SASEGT. The CDR3 covers 13 residues. This CDR3 is CASSARFNEKLFF. DNA for the CDR3: TGTGCCAGCAGTGCACGATTTAATGAAAAACTGTTTTTT.

The J gene is TRBJ2-7, the V gene TRBV2, with 13 bases aligning to TRBD2. CDR1 is SNHLY and CDR2 is FYNNEI in the germline V gene. Germline trimming cut 2 bases from V and 6 bases from J; bases unmatched to any gene: 10. The CDR3 runs 17 residues. The CDR3 sequence is CASSETSGRAVGREQYF. The CDR3, as DNA: TGTGCCAGCAGTGAAACTAGCGGGAGGGCCGTGGGACGCGAGCAGTACTTC.

This clone was recorded only once. The chain combines TRBV6-6 with TRBJ1-5, with 9 bases aligning to TRBD1. Per the germline V gene, CDR1 is MNHNY and CDR2 is SVGAGI (reference sequence). V was pared by 7 bases and J by 2 bases, with 6 bases of the junction left unmatched. The CDR3 is made up of 15 amino acids. CDR3 sequence reads: CASKTQGAGNQPQHF. The CDR3 coding sequence is TGTGCCAGCAAGACACAGGGGGCCGGCAATCAGCCCCAGCATTTT.

This chain links TRBV7-3 with TRBJ2-1, with 11 positions matching TRBD2. V lost 11 bases and J lost 9; bases outside the gene matches: 15. CDR3 length equals 15 residues. CDR1 and CDR2 (germline): SGHTA, FQGTGA. CDR3 amino acids: CASSAGTSGLGEQFF. The CDR3 DNA sequence: TGTGCCTCCTCCGCCGGGACTAGCGGCCTTGGTGAGCAGTTCTTC.

The chain carries TRBV29-1 and TRBJ1-1; 7 bases map to TRBD1. V shed 7 bases and J 2 bases; nucleotides not matched to a gene: 7. The CDR3 has 13 residues. Germline V gene lookup returns CDR1 SQVTM and CDR2 ANQGSEA. The CDR3 region has the DNA TGCAGCGCAAAAGGGACAGCCAACACTGAAGCTTTCTTT. This translates into CSAKGTANTEAFF.

The genes are TRBV5-1 and TRBJ1-1; maybe TRBD1 (5 bases). The CDR3 covers 17 residues. Trimming shortened V by 0 bases and J by 0 bases, and 15 bases separated the two germline ends. The germline V gene encodes CDR1 SGHRS and CDR2 YFSETQ. CDR3 amino acids: CASSLAGQVTMNTEAFF. CDR3 DNA sequence: TGCGCCAGCAGCTTGGCGGGGCAGGTAACCATGAACACTGAAGCTTTCTTT.

Here the CDR3 reads CASSSNRGSSGANVLTF. The CDR3 nucleotides are TGCGCCAGCAGTTCCAACAGGGGGAGCTCTGGGGCCAACGTCCTGACTTTC. The rearrangement joins TRBV5-1 to TRBJ2-6, with 8 bases identical to TRBD1. V dropped 5 bases and J dropped 0; count of bases not matched to a gene: 7. CDR1 and CDR2 (germline): SGHRS, YFSETQ. This CDR3 is 17 amino acids long. Supplemented by reference TRBV5-1 and TRBJ2-6, the full variable domain reads KAGVTQTPRYLIKTRGQQVTLSCSPISGHRSVSWYQQTPGQGLQFLFEYFSETQRNKGNFPGRFSGRQFSNSRSEMNVSTLELGDSALYLCASSSNRGSSGANVLTFGAGSRLTVL.

Here the CDR3 reads CASNEGIGNTEAFF. The CDR3 region has the DNA TGTGCCAGCAATGAGGGGATCGGGAACACTGAAGCTTTCTTT. This chain connects TRBV2 to TRBJ1-1, with a possible D match to TRBD1 (5 bases). CDR3 size: 14 residues. From germline, CDR1 is SNHLY and CDR2 FYNNEI. The V end lost 7 bases, the J end lost 1 base, and 13 bases lay between the germline ends.

V gene TRBV5-5 combines with J gene TRBJ2-7; TRBD1 matches 7 bases. V lost 1 base and J lost 2; bases outside the gene matches: 6. The length of the CDR3 is 15 residues. CDR1 and CDR2 (germline): SGHKS, YYEKEE (reference sequence). CDR3: CASSLHGTATYEQYF. CDR3 coding DNA: TGTGCCAGCAGCTTGCATGGGACAGCGACCTACGAGCAGTACTTC.

The chain is built from TRBV10-3 and TRBJ2-7, with D tentatively TRBD1 or TRBD2 (6 bases each). Trimming took 2 bases from V and 9 from J, leaving 14 bases between them. Germline assignment: CDR1 ENHRY and CDR2 SYGVKD. The CDR3 extends over 13 amino acids. The CDR3, as DNA: TGTGCCATCAGTGAGGAGGAGGGGGGCGGGCAGTACTTC. This codes for CAISEEEGGGQYF.

This clone is a singleton in its sample. The rearrangement joins TRBV2 to TRBJ2-7; no definite D call. V was cut by 6 bases and J by 7 bases, with 10 bases left in between. There are 11 residues in the CDR3. Germline V gene sequence: CDR1 SNHLY, CDR2 FYNNEI. For the CDR3, the DNA is TGTGCCAGCAGCCTATTAGGGGAGCAGTACTTC. As protein: CASSLLGEQYF.

The V and J genes are TRBV2 and TRBJ1-3; D not certain. Germline CDR1 is SNHLY and CDR2 is FYNNEI. The CDR3 is made up of 18 amino acids. Deletions cut 7 bases from V and 0 bases from J, with 22 bases between. CDR3 amino acids: CASNPPVEGRSSGNTIYF. The CDR3, as DNA: TGTGCCAGCAACCCCCCCGTTGAGGGAAGAAGCTCTGGAAACACCATATATTTT.

This CDR3 reads CASSVGTSNNYGYTF. CDR3 nucleotides: TGTGCCAGCAGCGTCGGGACATCTAATAACTATGGCTACACCTTC. This chain links TRBV9 with TRBJ1-2; a weak D match, TRBD1 (6 bases). The V and J ends lost 2 bases and 1 base respectively, with 12 bases between them. Germline CDR1 and CDR2: SGDLS and YYNGEE. The CDR3 has 15 amino acids.

This clone was recorded once. The chain links TRBV11-2 to TRBJ1-1, with no clear D. The CDR3 sequence is 12 residues long. Germline V lookup: CDR1 SGHAT, CDR2 FQNNGV. V was trimmed by 1 base and J by 10 bases, leaving 10 bases between them. For the CDR3, the DNA is TGTGCCAGCAGCTTAGCGGAGTCTACAGCTTTCTTT. Translated: CASSLAESTAFF.

This sequence joins TRBV7-3 and TRBJ1-2, with D uncertain. V lost 4 bases to trimming and J lost 7 bases, with 16 bases between them. There are 14 residues in the CDR3. Germline-derived CDR1 and CDR2 are SGHTA and FQGTGA. This CDR3 is CASSSTGNKGGYTF. CDR3 in DNA: TGTGCCAGCAGCTCCACTGGAAATAAGGGTGGCTACACCTTC.

V gene TRBV29-1 combines with J gene TRBJ1-2, with TRBD1 matching over 9 bases. The ends lost 4 bases at V and 1 base at J; junction bases unmatched: 19. The CDR3 runs 19 residues. CDR1 SQVTM and CDR2 ANQGSEA come from the germline V gene. The CDR3 nucleotides read TGCAGCGTTGTTCTTCCACCGCCCCGGGACAGGGAAATTAACTATGGCTACACCTTC. It translates to CSVVLPPPRDREINYGYTF.

V and J are TRBV9 and TRBJ1-2; perhaps TRBD1 as D (5 bases). Trimming cost V 4 bases and J 3 bases, with 13 bases left between them. The CDR3 length is 14 residues. The V gene's germline CDR1 is SGDLS and CDR2 YYNGEE. This chain's CDR3 is CASSTNRPDYGYTF. The CDR3 DNA sequence: TGTGCCAGCAGCACAAACAGGCCAGACTATGGCTACACCTTC.

The V gene is TRBV7-9, the J gene TRBJ2-2, with 8 bases that match TRBD1. With V trimmed by 5 bases and J by 0 bases, 2 bases remained unmatched. The germline V gene has CDR1 SEHNR and CDR2 FQNEAQ (reference sequence). The CDR3 sequence is 15 residues long. DNA for the CDR3: TGTGCCAGCAGCCCAGGGGGCGCGAACACCGGGGAGCTGTTTTTT. This sequence encodes CASSPGGANTGELFF. The full variable domain, with the rest looked up from reference TRBV7-9 and TRBJ2-2, is DTGVSQNPRHKITKRGQNVTFRCDPISEHNRLYWYRQTLGQGPEFLTYFQNEAQLEKSRLLSDRFSAERPKGSFSTLEIQRTEQGDSAMYLCASSPGGANTGELFFGEGSRLTVL.

The chain combines TRBV7-3 with TRBJ2-1; D is ambiguous. CDR3 length: 14 residues. Germline V gives CDR1 SGHTA, CDR2 FQGTGA. V dropped 4 bases and J dropped 1 base, with 8 bases sitting between them. CDR3 amino acids: CASSSSGSYNEQFF. DNA of the CDR3: TGTGCCAGCAGCTCTAGTGGATCCTACAATGAGCAGTTCTTC.

The chain links TRBV19 to TRBJ2-3; TRBD2 matches at 7 bases. The CDR3 has 15 residues. The germline V gene has CDR1 LNHDA and CDR2 SQIVND (reference sequence). V dropped 5 bases and J dropped 2; count of bases not matched to a gene: 7. Here the CDR3 reads CASSEAGTSTDTQYF. CDR3 DNA: TGTGCCAGTAGTGAAGCGGGAACCTCCACAGATACGCAGTATTTT.